The 18 T cell receptor beta chains given below trace back to one sample, sequenced in a study of OX40 agonist ivuxolimab in advanced cancers. Receptor libraries were prepared by the immunoSEQ multiplex PCR assay. TCRdb holds this immuneACCESS table with in-frame rearrangements only. Some clones are missing; in checked studies, unresolved V genes explain under half, and the rest has no known cause. This sample gives roughly 77,000 clones in total; about 90% of them show up just once. Clones ranked in the top ten supply roughly 11% of the sample. Sample: CD4+ or CD8+ T cells sorted from blood, taken in a trial of the OX40 agonist ivuxolimab. These receptors were taken from an adult with an advanced solid tumor such as melanoma, head and neck, liver or kidney cancer.

V gene TRBV29-1 combines with J gene TRBJ1-2, with D maybe TRBD1 (6 bases). Germline CDR1 is SQVTM and CDR2 is ANQGSEA. V was trimmed by 7 bases and J by 1 base, leaving 16 bases between them. The CDR3 runs 14 residues. The CDR3 DNA follows: TGCAGCGCCCTTCCACAGGGAGATAACTATGGCTACACCTTC. This gives the protein CSALPQGDNYGYTF.

This clone was seen a few times. This same CDR3 is encoded by further DNA sequences in the sample. V is TRBV27 and J is TRBJ2-1, with D perhaps TRBD2 (6 bases). The germline V and J ends were trimmed by 1 base and 2 bases, with 15 bases remaining between them. Germline V gene data show CDR1 as MNHEY and CDR2 as SMNVEV (reference sequence). The length of the CDR3 is 17 residues. For the CDR3, the DNA is TGTGCCAGCAGTTTATTGGGTTTCGGCGGGGCCTACAATGAGCAGTTCTTC. It specifies CASSLLGFGGAYNEQFF.

This sequence joins TRBV27 and TRBJ2-3; TRBD2 matches 9 bases. V trimming: 2 bases; J trimming: 3 bases; junction bases outside the gene matches: 12. The CDR3 has 18 amino acids. CDR1 and CDR2 (germline): MNHEY, SMNVEV (reference sequence). The CDR3 DNA reads as TGTGCCAGCAGTTTAATGCCTAGCGGGGCTCTGGGGACAGATACGCAGTATTTT. Translation: CASSLMPSGALGTDTQYF.

The gene calls are TRBV4-1 and TRBJ1-1; 7 bases agree with TRBD1. The CDR3 has 15 residues. Per germline, CDR1 MGHRA and CDR2 YSYEKL. The J segment lost 4 bases and the V segment lost 0 bases, leaving 5 bases of the junction unmatched. CDR3 protein: CASSQDSAGGTEAFF. The CDR3 coding sequence is TGCGCCAGCAGCCAAGATTCGGCAGGGGGCACTGAAGCTTTCTTT.

The genes are TRBV19 and TRBJ1-1; D remains unclear. Germline values: CDR1 LNHDA, CDR2 SQIVND (reference sequence). V lost 3 bases and J lost 3, with 11 bases in between. This CDR3 region has 14 residues. Here the CDR3 DNA reads TGTGCCAGTAGTATCCTCCACATGGACACTGAAGCTTTCTTT. It specifies CASSILHMDTEAFF. Looking up the rest from reference TRBV19 and TRBJ1-1 gives the full variable domain: DGGITQSPKYLFRKEGQNVTLSCEQNLNHDAMYWYRQDPGQGLRLIYYSQIVNDFQKGDIAEGYSVSREKKESFPLTVTSAQKNPTAFYLCASSILHMDTEAFFGQGTRLTVV.

J is TRBJ2-7 and V is TRBV5-1; TRBD1 matches 7 bases. The CDR3 is 15 residues long. The germline CDR1 and CDR2 sequences are SGHRS and YFSETQ. J gave up 4 bases and V 2 bases, and 9 bases lay outside the gene matches. CDR3: CASSFHQGVDYEQYF. CDR3 in DNA: TGCGCCAGCAGCTTCCATCAGGGGGTCGATTACGAGCAGTACTTC.

The chain couples TRBV11-2 to TRBJ2-7; D remains unclear. Between the trimmed V and J ends, which lost 1 base and 2 bases, there was a span of 0 bases. The CDR3 loop spans 11 amino acids. Germline V gives CDR1 SGHAT, CDR2 FQNNGV. The CDR3 is CASSLAYEQYF. In nucleotides, the CDR3 is TGTGCCAGCAGCTTAGCCTACGAGCAGTACTTC.

This chain connects TRBV9 to TRBJ2-7; 12 bases are a match to TRBD2. Trimming took 0 bases from V and 2 from J; bases not matched to a gene: 3. The CDR3 is made up of 16 amino acids. In germline, CDR1 is SGDLS, CDR2 YYNGEE. CDR3 loop: CASSVGTSGETYEQYF. In nucleotides, the CDR3 is TGTGCCAGCAGCGTAGGGACTAGCGGGGAGACCTACGAGCAGTACTTC. Full variable domain (missing parts from reference TRBV9 and TRBJ2-7): DSGVTQTPKHLITATGQRVTLRCSPRSGDLSVYWYQQSLDQGLQFLIQYYNGEERAKGNILERFSAQQFPDLHSELNLSSLELGDSALYFCASSVGTSGETYEQYFGPGTRLTVT.

This clone has only one observation. The chain links TRBV9 to TRBJ2-3; 8 bases agree with TRBD2. The CDR3 is 16 residues long. CDR1 and CDR2 from the germline V gene are SGDLS and YYNGEE. J was trimmed by 3 bases and V by 0 bases; bases with no gene match: 6. CDR3 nucleotide sequence: TGTGCCAGCAGCGTAGAAGGCGGGGGGTGGACAGATACGCAGTATTTT. Amino acids: CASSVEGGGWTDTQYF.

This chain connects TRBV6-5 to TRBJ1-1; maybe TRBD1 (5 bases). Germline CDR1 reads MNHEY; CDR2 reads SVGAGI. Trimming cost V 0 bases and J 4 bases, with 9 bases left between them. CDR3 length: 14 residues. In DNA form, the CDR3 reads TGTGCCAGCAGTTACTCAGAGGGGCCCACTGAAGCTTTCTTT. Its translation is CASSYSEGPTEAFF.

V gene TRBV4-1 combines with J gene TRBJ2-1; 16 bases align to TRBD2. The V segment lost 0 bases and the J segment 2 bases; nucleotides outside the gene matches: 1. This CDR3 contains 18 residues. CDR1 and CDR2 (germline): MGHRA, YSYEKL. The chain's CDR3 is CASSQDGTSGGAYNEQFF. In DNA, the CDR3 is TGCGCCAGCAGCCAAGATGGGACTAGCGGGGGGGCCTACAATGAGCAGTTCTTC.

A single count supports this clone. The chain links TRBV13 to TRBJ2-2; 14 bases are shared with TRBD2. Germline CDR1 is PRHDT and CDR2 is FYEKMQ (reference sequence). The CDR3 covers 16 residues. With V trimmed by 5 bases and J by 8 bases, 7 bases remained unmatched. CDR3 nucleotide sequence: TGTGCCAGCAGCCTCCGACTAGCGGGGGGGCCGGGGGAGCTGTTTTTT. Translating gives CASSLRLAGGPGELFF.

Only a few counts were recorded for this clone. The chain employs TRBV9 and TRBJ1-1; 8 bases map to TRBD1. V lost 5 bases to trimming and J lost 0 bases; unmatched junction nucleotides: 12. Germline CDR1 reads SGDLS; CDR2 reads YYNGEE. The CDR3 covers 17 residues. CDR3 protein: CASSVIPGQEMNTEAFF. CDR3 nucleotide sequence: TGTGCCAGCAGTGTAATTCCGGGACAGGAGATGAACACTGAAGCTTTCTTT.

The chain is built from TRBV11-3 and TRBJ1-2; D perhaps matches TRBD1 (5 bases). V was pared by 5 bases and J by 6 bases, with 13 bases between. The CDR3 spans 13 residues. Germline V gives CDR1 SGHNT, CDR2 YENEEA. The CDR3 sequence is CASSDSPGDGYTF. CDR3 DNA: TGTGCCAGCAGCGACAGCCCTGGAGATGGCTACACCTTC.

This clone was counted once. The CDR3 DNA sequence: TGCGCCAGCAGAGGTGAGACAGGGGGCATTCAGTCCTACGAGCAGTACTTC. It specifies CASRGETGGIQSYEQYF. J is TRBJ2-7 and V is TRBV5-1; 10 nucleotides align to TRBD1. The CDR3 consists of 17 residues. V lost 5 bases, J lost 1 base, and 12 bases stayed unmatched. Germline V lookup: CDR1 SGHRS, CDR2 YFSETQ.

V is TRBV11-2 and J is TRBJ2-7; the D gene is possibly TRBD2 (5 bases). V lost 3 bases and J lost 4, with 13 bases in between. The germline V gene encodes CDR1 SGHAT and CDR2 FQNNGV. This CDR3 region has 14 residues. CDR3 sequence: CASSFGPGTYEQYF. CDR3 nucleotide sequence: TGTGCCAGCAGCTTTGGTCCGGGAACTTACGAGCAGTACTTC.

The genes are TRBV9 and TRBJ2-1; TRBD2 matches at 8 bases. The germline gives CDR1 SGDLS, CDR2 YYNGEE. The CDR3 runs to 15 residues. Unmatched junction bases numbered 5, after V lost 0 bases and J lost 6 bases. CDR3 nucleotide sequence: TGTGCCAGCAGCGTAGGTGGGACTAGTCCCAATGAGCAGTTCTTC. Translation: CASSVGGTSPNEQFF.

This rearrangement joins TRBV5-1 to TRBJ2-7; a weak D match, TRBD2 (5 bases). The CDR3 sequence is 16 residues long. CDR1 SGHRS and CDR2 YFSETQ come from the germline V gene. V was clipped by 4 bases and J by 6 bases, with 23 bases between them. The chain's CDR3 is CASSPTNSQLEGEQYF. As DNA, the CDR3 is TGCGCCAGCAGCCCAACAAACAGTCAATTAGAGGGCGAGCAGTACTTC.